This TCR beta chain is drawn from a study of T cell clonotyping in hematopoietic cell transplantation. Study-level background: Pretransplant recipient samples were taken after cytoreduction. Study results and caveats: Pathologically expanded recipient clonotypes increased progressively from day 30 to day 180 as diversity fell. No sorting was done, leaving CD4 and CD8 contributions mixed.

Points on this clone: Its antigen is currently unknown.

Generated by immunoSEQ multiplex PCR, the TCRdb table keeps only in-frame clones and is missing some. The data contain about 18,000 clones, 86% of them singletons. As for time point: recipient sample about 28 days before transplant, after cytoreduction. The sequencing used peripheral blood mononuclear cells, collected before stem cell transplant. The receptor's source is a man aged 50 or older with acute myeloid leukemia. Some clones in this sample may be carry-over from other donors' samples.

CDR3 nucleotide sequence: TGTGCCAGCAGCTTAGGTGGTTCAGGGGGTCTCAATCAGCCCCAGCATTTT. Translated, it gives CASSLGGSGGLNQPQHF. This sequence joins TRBV7-2 and TRBJ1-5; 7 positions agree with TRBD1. The V gene end was trimmed by 1 base and the J gene end by 3 bases; junction bases not matched to a gene: 9. The length of the CDR3 is 17 residues. Per germline, CDR1 SGHTA and CDR2 FQGNSA.